The clone carrying this TCR beta chain has more than one count but fewer than ten. The repertoire was sequenced with immunoSEQ multiplex PCR; TCRdb's copy has only in-frame clones and lacks some. The table has some 900,000 clones, roughly 72% seen once. This sample stems from a study of shared clonotypes between healthy human individuals. Germline CDR1 is SGHDN and CDR2 is FVKESK. The V end was cut by 4 bases, the J end by 10 bases, with 14 bases between. The CDR3 sequence is 14 residues long. The chain employs TRBV14 and TRBJ1-6; unclear D gene. Input material: memory CD4+ T cells sorted from blood. Subset defined: CD45RA-negative fraction. The receptor's source is a man aged 18 to 35 in good health. CDR3 region: CASSPRAPASPLHF. As DNA, the CDR3 is TGTGCCAGCAGCCCGCGGGCCCCAGCCTCACCCCTCCACTTT.